This T cell receptor beta chain was sequenced for a study of OX40 agonist ivuxolimab in advanced cancers. Study at large: Patients with prior anti-PD-1, anti-PD-L1 or anti-CTLA-4 therapy were eligible; less than 50% had some. General observations from the study: Mean expanded clone counts were higher in CD8+ than CD4+ T cells. The antigen specificity of the peripheral T cells (those that were expanded) was not determined. The study observed clonal expansion of CD4+ and CD8+ blood T cells by week 6 at 0.1 to 3.0 mg/kg.

Germline-derived CDR1 and CDR2 are LNHDA and SQIVND (reference sequence). The CDR3 consists of 16 residues. V was clipped by 6 bases and J by 1 base, with 18 bases between them. Produced via immunoSEQ multiplex PCR; TCRdb's table is partial and in-frame only. The sample carries roughly 90,000 clones, roughly nine tenths recorded once. With respect to this clone: Antigen: not known.

The TCR originated in an adult with an advanced solid tumor such as melanoma, head and neck, liver or kidney cancer. V gene TRBV19 combines with J gene TRBJ1-1; D is uncertain. Sequences were derived from CD4+ or CD8+ T cells sorted from blood, sampled in a trial of the OX40 agonist ivuxolimab. The CDR3 loop is CASRLKGGSSNTEAFF. CDR3 in DNA: TGTGCCAGTAGACTTAAGGGCGGTTCCTCGAACACTGAAGCTTTCTTT.